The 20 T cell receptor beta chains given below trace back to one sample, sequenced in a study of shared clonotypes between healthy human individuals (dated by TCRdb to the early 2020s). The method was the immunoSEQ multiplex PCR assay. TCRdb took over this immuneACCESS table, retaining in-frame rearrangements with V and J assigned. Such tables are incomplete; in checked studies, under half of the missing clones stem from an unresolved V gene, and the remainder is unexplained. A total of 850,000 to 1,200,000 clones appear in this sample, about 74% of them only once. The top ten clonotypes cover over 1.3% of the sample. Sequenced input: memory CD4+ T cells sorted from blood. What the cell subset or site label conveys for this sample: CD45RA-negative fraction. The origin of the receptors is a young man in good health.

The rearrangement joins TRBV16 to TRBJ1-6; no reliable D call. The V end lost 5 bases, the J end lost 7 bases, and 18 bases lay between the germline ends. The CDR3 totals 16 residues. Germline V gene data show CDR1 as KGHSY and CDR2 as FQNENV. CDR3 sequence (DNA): TGTGCCAGCAGCACTAATACGGCAGCCGCGAATTCACCCCTCCACTTT. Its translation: CASSTNTAAANSPLHF.

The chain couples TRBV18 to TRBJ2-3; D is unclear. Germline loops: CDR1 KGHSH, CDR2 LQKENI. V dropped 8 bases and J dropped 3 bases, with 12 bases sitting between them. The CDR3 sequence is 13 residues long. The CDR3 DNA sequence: TGTGCCAGCCTAAGGGATAGTACAGATACGCAGTATTTT. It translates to CASLRDSTDTQYF.

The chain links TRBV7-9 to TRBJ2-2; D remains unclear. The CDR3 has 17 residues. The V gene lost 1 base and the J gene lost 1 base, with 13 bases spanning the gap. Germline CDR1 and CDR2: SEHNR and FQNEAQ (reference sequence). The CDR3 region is CASSLGVGRMNTGELFF. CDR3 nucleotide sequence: TGTGCCAGCAGCTTAGGGGTTGGCAGAATGAACACCGGGGAGCTGTTTTTT.

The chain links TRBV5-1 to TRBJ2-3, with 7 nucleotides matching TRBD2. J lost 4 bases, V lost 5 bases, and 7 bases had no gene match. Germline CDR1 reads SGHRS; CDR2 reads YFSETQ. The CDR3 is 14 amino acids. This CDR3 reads CASSQGLLSDTQYF. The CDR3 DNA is TGCGCCAGCAGTCAGGGACTATTATCAGATACGCAGTATTTT.

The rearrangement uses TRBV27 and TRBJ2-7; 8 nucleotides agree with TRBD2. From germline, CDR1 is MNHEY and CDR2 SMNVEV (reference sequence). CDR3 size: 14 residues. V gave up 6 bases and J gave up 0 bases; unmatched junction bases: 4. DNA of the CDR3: TGTGCCAGCAGGGGACTAGGGTCCTCCTACGAGCAGTACTTC. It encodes CASRGLGSSYEQYF.

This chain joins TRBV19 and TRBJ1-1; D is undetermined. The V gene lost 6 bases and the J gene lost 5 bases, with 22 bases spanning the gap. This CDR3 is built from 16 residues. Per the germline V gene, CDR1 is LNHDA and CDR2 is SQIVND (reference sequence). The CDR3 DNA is TGTGCCAGTAGCCCCCTAGCCCTGGACGGGAGGACTGAAGCTTTCTTT. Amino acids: CASSPLALDGRTEAFF.

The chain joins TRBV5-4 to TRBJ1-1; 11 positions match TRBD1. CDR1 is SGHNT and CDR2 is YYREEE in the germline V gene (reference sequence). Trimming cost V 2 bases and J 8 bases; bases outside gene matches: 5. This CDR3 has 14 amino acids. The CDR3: CASSLGTGGREAFF. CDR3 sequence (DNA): TGTGCCAGCAGCTTAGGGACAGGGGGTCGCGAAGCTTTCTTT.

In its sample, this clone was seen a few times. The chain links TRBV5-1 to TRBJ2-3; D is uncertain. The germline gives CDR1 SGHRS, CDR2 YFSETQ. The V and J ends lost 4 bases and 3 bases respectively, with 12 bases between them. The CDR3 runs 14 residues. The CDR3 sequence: CASSGLGRTDTQYF. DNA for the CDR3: TGCGCCAGCAGCGGATTAGGCAGAACAGATACGCAGTATTTT. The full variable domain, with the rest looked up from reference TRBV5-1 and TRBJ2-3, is KAGVTQTPRYLIKTRGQQVTLSCSPISGHRSVSWYQQTPGQGLQFLFEYFSETQRNKGNFPGRFSGRQFSNSRSEMNVSTLELGDSALYLCASSGLGRTDTQYFGPGTRLTVL.

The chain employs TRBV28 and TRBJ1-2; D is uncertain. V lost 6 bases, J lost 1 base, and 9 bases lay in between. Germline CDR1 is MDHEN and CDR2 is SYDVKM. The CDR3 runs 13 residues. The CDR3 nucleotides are TGTGCCAGCAGGGACGGTTATAACTATGGCTACACCTTC. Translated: CASRDGYNYGYTF.

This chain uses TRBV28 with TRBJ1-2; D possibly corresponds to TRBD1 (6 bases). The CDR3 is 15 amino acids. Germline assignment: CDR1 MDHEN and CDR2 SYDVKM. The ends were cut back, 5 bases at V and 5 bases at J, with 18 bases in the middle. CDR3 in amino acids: CASSVDRDTDYGYTF. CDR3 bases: TGTGCCAGCAGTGTAGACCGGGACACCGATTATGGCTACACCTTC.

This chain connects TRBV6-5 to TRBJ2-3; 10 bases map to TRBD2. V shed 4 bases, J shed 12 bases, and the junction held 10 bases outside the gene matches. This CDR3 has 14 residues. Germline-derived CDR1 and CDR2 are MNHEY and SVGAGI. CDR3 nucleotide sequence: TGTGCCAGCAGTTCCCAGCGGGGGGGCACCCCTCAGTATTTT. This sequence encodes CASSSQRGGTPQYF.

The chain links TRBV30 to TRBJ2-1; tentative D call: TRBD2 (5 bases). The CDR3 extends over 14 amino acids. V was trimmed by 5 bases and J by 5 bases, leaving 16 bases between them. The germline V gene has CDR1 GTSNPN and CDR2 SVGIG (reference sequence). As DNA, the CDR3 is TGTGCCTGGGTGCCGGGGTGGGCTAACAATGAGCAGTTCTTC. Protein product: CAWVPGWANNEQFF.

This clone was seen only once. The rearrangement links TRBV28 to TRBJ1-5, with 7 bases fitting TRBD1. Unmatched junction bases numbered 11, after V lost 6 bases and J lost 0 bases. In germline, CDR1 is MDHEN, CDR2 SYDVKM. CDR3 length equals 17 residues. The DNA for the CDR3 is TGTGCCAGCAGCCGCTCGGACAGGCCCTTTAGCAATCAGCCCCAGCATTTT. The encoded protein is CASSRSDRPFSNQPQHF.

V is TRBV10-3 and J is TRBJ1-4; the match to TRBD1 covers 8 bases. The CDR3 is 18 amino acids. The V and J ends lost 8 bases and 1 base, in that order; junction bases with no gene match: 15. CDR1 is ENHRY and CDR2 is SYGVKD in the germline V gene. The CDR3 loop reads CAISAPAGGARTNEKLFF. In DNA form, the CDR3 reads TGTGCCATCTCCGCTCCCGCAGGGGGCGCGAGAACTAATGAAAAACTGTTTTTT.

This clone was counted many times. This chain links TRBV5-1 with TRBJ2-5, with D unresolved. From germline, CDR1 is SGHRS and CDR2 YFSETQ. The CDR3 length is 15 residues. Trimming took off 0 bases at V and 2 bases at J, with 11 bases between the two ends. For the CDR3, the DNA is TGCGCCAGCAGCTTGGGTTTGACTCCGCAAGAGACCCAGTACTTC. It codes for CASSLGLTPQETQYF.

CDR3 sequence reads: CASSGGIFGTEAFF. CDR3 coding DNA: TGCGCCAGCAGCGGGGGGATTTTTGGCACTGAAGCTTTCTTT. The chain recombines TRBV5-1 with TRBJ1-1, with D maybe TRBD1 (5 bases). Trimming took 4 bases from V and 4 from J, leaving 14 bases between them. The CDR3 length is 14 residues. Germline V gives CDR1 SGHRS, CDR2 YFSETQ.

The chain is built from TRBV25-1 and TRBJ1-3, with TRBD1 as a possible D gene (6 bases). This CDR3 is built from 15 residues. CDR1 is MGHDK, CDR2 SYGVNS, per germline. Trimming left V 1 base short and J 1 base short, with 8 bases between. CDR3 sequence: CASSESTGSGNTIYF. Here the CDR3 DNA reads TGTGCCAGCAGTGAATCCACAGGGTCTGGAAACACCATATATTTT.

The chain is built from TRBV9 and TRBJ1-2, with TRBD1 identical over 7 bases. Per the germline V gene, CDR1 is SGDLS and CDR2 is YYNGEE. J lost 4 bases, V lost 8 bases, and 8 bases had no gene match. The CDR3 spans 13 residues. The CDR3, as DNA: TGTGCCAGTAACCCCGGGACAGTCTATGGCTACACCTTC. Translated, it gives CASNPGTVYGYTF.

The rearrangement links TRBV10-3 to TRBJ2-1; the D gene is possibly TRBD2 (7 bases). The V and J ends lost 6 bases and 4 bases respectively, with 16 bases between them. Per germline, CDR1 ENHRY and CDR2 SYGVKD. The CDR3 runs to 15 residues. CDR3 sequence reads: CAISDSGGRYNEQFF. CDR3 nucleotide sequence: TGTGCCATCAGCGACTCGGGGGGCCGATACAATGAGCAGTTCTTC.

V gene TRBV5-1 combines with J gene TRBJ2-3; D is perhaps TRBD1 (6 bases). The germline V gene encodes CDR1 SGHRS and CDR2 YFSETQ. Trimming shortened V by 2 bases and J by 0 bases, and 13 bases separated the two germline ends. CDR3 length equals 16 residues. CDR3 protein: CASSFSGDTSTDTQYF. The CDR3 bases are TGCGCCAGCAGCTTCTCAGGGGATACTAGCACAGATACGCAGTATTTT.